This T cell receptor beta chain appears in the sequencing data of a study of T-cell reconstitution after alpha-beta-depleted transplantation in children. The CDR3 loop spans 14 amino acids. Germline CDR1 and CDR2: MNHNS and SASEGT. V lost 6 bases, J lost 2 bases, and 13 bases lay in between. In its sample, this clonotype was seen many times. The authors prepared the TCRbeta library with unique molecular identifiers. Via MiXCR, TCRdb re-called the PCR reads, giving one row per CDR3 protein. The sample shows approximately 270,000 distinct CDR3 sequences, 9.9% of them seen only once. The sequencing used PBMCs from the stem cell graft donor, collected from the stem cell graft. V usage is TRBV6-1 and J usage is TRBJ1-1; no definite D call. This sequence was found in a human donor who donated a stem cell graft to a child with SCID. CDR3 sequence reads: CASSPEGGNTEAFF. The CDR3 nucleotides read TGTGCCAGCAGCCCCGAGGGAGGAAACACTGAAGCTTTCTTT.